The 30 T cell receptor beta chains listed next were all sequenced from one sample in a study of cytomegalovirus exposure and HLA in healthy donors. Primers included in the PCR were 60 Vbeta and 13 Jbeta primers. Measured with immunoSEQ multiplex PCR; TCRdb has only the in-frame clones, and not every one. The sample carries some 96,000 clones, 55% to 75% recorded once. The specimen sequenced was PBMCs. These receptors were collected from a man in his sixties in good health and CMV-seronegative.

The chain uses TRBV2 and TRBJ2-3; 12 bases are a match to TRBD2. In germline, CDR1 is SNHLY, CDR2 FYNNEI. This CDR3 is 17 amino acids long. The J segment lost 0 bases and the V segment lost 4 bases, leaving 5 bases of the junction unmatched. The CDR3 loop reads CASSGTSGIPSTDTQYF. The CDR3 DNA is TGTGCCAGCAGTGGGACTAGCGGGATCCCCAGCACAGATACGCAGTATTTT.

A few counts support this clone. The chain employs TRBV5-1 and TRBJ2-3, with 7 bases identical to TRBD2. The CDR3 contains 16 residues. Trimming removed 4 bases from V and 1 base from J; junction bases left unmatched: 9. Germline V gene data show CDR1 as SGHRS and CDR2 as YFSETQ. This CDR3 reads CASSGASSGGTDTQYF. The DNA for the CDR3 is TGCGCCAGCAGCGGAGCGTCTAGCGGAGGCACAGATACGCAGTATTTT.

The chain joins TRBV5-1 to TRBJ1-1, with TRBD1 as a possible D gene (6 bases). V was trimmed by 2 bases and J by 4 bases, leaving 12 bases between them. The CDR3 runs to 14 residues. CDR1 SGHRS and CDR2 YFSETQ come from the germline V gene. The CDR3 DNA sequence: TGCGCCAGCAGCTTACAGGGCCCGAGCACTGAAGCTTTCTTT. This sequence encodes CASSLQGPSTEAFF.

V usage is TRBV27 and J usage is TRBJ2-1; D is possibly TRBD2 (6 bases). V was shortened by 4 bases and J by 0 bases, with 13 bases between the two germline ends. The CDR3 extends over 16 amino acids. Germline-derived CDR1 and CDR2 are MNHEY and SMNVEV (reference sequence). Here the CDR3 reads CASSSSGGSSYNEQFF. The CDR3 coding sequence is TGTGCCAGCAGTTCCTCTGGGGGGAGCTCCTACAATGAGCAGTTCTTC.

The J gene is TRBJ2-3, the V gene TRBV4-1; 8 bases agree with TRBD2. V shed 5 bases, J shed 4 bases, and the junction held 5 bases outside the gene matches. The CDR3 is 14 amino acids. Germline V gene data show CDR1 as MGHRA and CDR2 as YSYEKL. CDR3: CASSGSGSPDTQYF. CDR3 DNA sequence: TGCGCCAGCAGCGGGAGCGGGAGCCCAGATACGCAGTATTTT.

The V and J genes are TRBV12-5 and TRBJ2-1; possible D gene TRBD1, 5 bases. This CDR3 is 13 amino acids long. The V and J ends lost 5 bases and 9 bases respectively, with 14 bases between them. CDR1 LGHNT and CDR2 FRNRAP come from the germline V gene. CDR3 residues: CASGPRELGEQFF. In nucleotides, the CDR3 is TGTGCTAGTGGTCCCAGGGAATTGGGTGAGCAGTTCTTC.

The chain links TRBV5-6 to TRBJ2-1; 13 bases agree with TRBD2. The V and J ends lost 0 bases and 6 bases, in that order; junction bases with no gene match: 3. The germline CDR1 and CDR2 sequences are SGHDT and YYEEEE. This CDR3 has 16 amino acids. This chain's CDR3 is CASSLEGLAGFNEQFF. The CDR3 DNA is TGTGCCAGCAGCTTGGAGGGACTAGCGGGGTTCAATGAGCAGTTCTTC.

The genes are TRBV5-4 and TRBJ2-5; the match to TRBD2 covers 11 bases. With 4 bases clipped from V and 3 bases from J, the junction kept 8 bases outside the gene matches. This CDR3 has 16 amino acids. The germline V gene has CDR1 SGHNT and CDR2 YYREEE (reference sequence). DNA of the CDR3: TGTGCCAGCAGCGTTCCCGGGACTAGCGGAAAAGAGACCCAGTACTTC. Residues: CASSVPGTSGKETQYF.

This clone has only a few counts. This rearrangement joins TRBV21-1 to TRBJ2-1; TRBD2, the D gene given by the table, was not confirmed from the DNA. TRBV21-1 is noted as a pseudogene. CDR3 length: 16 residues. Here the CDR3 reads CASSTLAGGSYNEQFF. CDR3 bases: TGTGCCAGCAGCACGCTAGCGGGAGGGTCCTACAATGAGCAGTTCTTC.

This clone showed up just once. The chain recombines TRBV15 with TRBJ1-4; D perhaps matches TRBD1 (5 bases). V was clipped by 0 bases and J by 8 bases, with 7 bases between them. This CDR3 contains 13 residues. In germline, CDR1 is LNHNV, CDR2 YYDKDF (reference sequence). The CDR3 region is CATSRDRGEKLFF. The CDR3 nucleotides are TGTGCCACCAGCAGAGATCGGGGGGAAAAACTGTTTTTT. Looking up the rest from reference TRBV15 and TRBJ1-4 gives the full variable domain: DAMVIQNPRYQVTQFGKPVTLSCSQTLNHNVMYWYQQKSSQAPKLLFHYYDKDFNNEADTPDNFQSRRPNTSFCFLDIRSPGLGDTAMYLCATSRDRGEKLFFGSGTQLSVL.

The V and J genes are TRBV19 and TRBJ2-7; 8 bases fit TRBD2. This CDR3 contains 16 residues. The V and J ends lost 1 base and 4 bases, in that order; junction bases with no gene match: 9. Germline CDR1 and CDR2: LNHDA and SQIVND (reference sequence). The CDR3 DNA reads as TGTGCCAGTAGTATAGGAACAGCGGGAGTGCAGTACGAGCAGTACTTC. This translates into CASSIGTAGVQYEQYF.

This clone was seen repeatedly, ten times or more. The J gene is TRBJ2-2, the V gene TRBV5-6; D possibly corresponds to TRBD1 (6 bases). V lost 4 bases and J lost 3, with 16 bases in between. The V gene's germline CDR1 is SGHDT and CDR2 YYEEEE. CDR3 size: 16 residues. The CDR3 sequence: CASSRAGTRHTGELFF. The CDR3 coding sequence is TGTGCCAGCAGCAGAGCCGGGACAAGACACACCGGGGAGCTGTTTTTT.

This clone was seen just once. The chain recombines TRBV2 with TRBJ2-3; 9 bases line up with TRBD2. V was clipped by 9 bases and J by 3 bases; unmatched bases: 7. CDR3 size: 14 residues. CDR1 and CDR2 (germline): SNHLY, FYNNEI. The CDR3 coding sequence is TGTGCCAGTGGTCGTGCGGGAGGGACAGATACGCAGTATTTT. This gives the protein CASGRAGGTDTQYF.

This clone was detected only once. The genes are TRBV18 and TRBJ1-1, with D possibly being TRBD1 (5 bases). Trimming took 3 bases from V and 6 from J, leaving 17 bases between them. Germline V CDR1 and CDR2: KGHSH, LQKENI. The CDR3 sequence is 15 residues long. CDR3 DNA sequence: TGTGCCAGCTCACCCAATCAGGGTCGAGGCGCTGAAGCTTTCTTT. Amino acid sequence: CASSPNQGRGAEAFF. Full variable domain (remainder filled in from reference TRBV18 and TRBJ1-1): NAGVMQNPRHLVRRRGQEARLRCSPMKGHSHVYWYRQLPEEGLKFMVYLQKENIIDESGMPKERFSAEFPKEGPSILRIQQVVRGDSAAYFCASSPNQGRGAEAFFGQGTRLTVV.

This chain links TRBV28 with TRBJ1-2; 9 bases are shared with TRBD1. Germline lookup yields CDR1 MDHEN and CDR2 SYDVKM. The CDR3 runs to 17 residues. Trimming at V came to 8 bases and at J to 4 bases, leaving 17 bases not matched to a gene. Here the CDR3 reads CASRGTGTGSAGYGYTF. In DNA, the CDR3 is TGTGCCAGCCGAGGGACCGGGACAGGGAGTGCCGGCTATGGCTACACCTTC.

The gene calls are TRBV5-1 and TRBJ1-1; 7 positions match TRBD1. CDR1 and CDR2 from the germline V gene are SGHRS and YFSETQ. This CDR3 spans 11 amino acids. J gave up 5 bases and V 9 bases, and 4 bases lay outside the gene matches. The CDR3 loop is CATRGGTEAFF. CDR3 DNA sequence: TGCGCCACCAGGGGGGGTACTGAAGCTTTCTTT.

V is TRBV19 and J is TRBJ2-3; 14 bases fit TRBD2. The ends lost 4 bases at V and 7 bases at J; junction bases unmatched: 4. The length of the CDR3 is 15 residues. Germline loops: CDR1 LNHDA, CDR2 SQIVND (reference sequence). The CDR3 coding sequence is TGTGCCAGTAGTACAGGGACTAGCGGGAGATATACGCAGTATTTT. Protein product: CASSTGTSGRYTQYF.

The chain is built from TRBV5-6 and TRBJ1-3, with no clear D. The CDR3 sequence is 15 residues long. V gave up 3 bases and J gave up 0 bases, with 10 bases separating them. CDR1 and CDR2 (germline): SGHDT, YYEEEE. The CDR3 DNA sequence: TGTGCCAGCAGCTCTAGATACCTCTCTGGAAACACCATATATTTT. Translated: CASSSRYLSGNTIYF.

As to this clone: The sample carries other DNA sequences with the same CDR3. V gene TRBV28 combines with J gene TRBJ1-2, with a possible D match to TRBD1 (6 bases). The CDR3 length is 14 residues. Trimming shortened V by 1 base and J by 4 bases, and 10 bases separated the two germline ends. The germline CDR1 and CDR2 sequences are MDHEN and SYDVKM. DNA for the CDR3: TGTGCCAGCAGTTTATTGGGACAACTCTATGGCTACACCTTC. It specifies CASSLLGQLYGYTF.

The chain links TRBV12-5 to TRBJ1-1; no reliable D call. V lost 4 bases, J lost 1 base, and 10 bases lay in between. This CDR3 is built from 14 residues. CDR1 and CDR2 from the germline V gene are LGHNT and FRNRAP. The CDR3 here is CASGSTAANTEAFF. For the CDR3, the DNA is TGTGCTAGTGGTTCGACGGCGGCGAACACTGAAGCTTTCTTT.

This clone was counted only a few times. The gene calls are TRBV9 and TRBJ2-5; TRBD1 agrees at 8 bases. The length of the CDR3 is 18 residues. The trim removed 0 bases at V and 2 bases at J, leaving 12 bases unmatched. Germline assignment: CDR1 SGDLS and CDR2 YYNGEE. Here the CDR3 DNA reads TGTGCCAGCAGCGTAGGGCCGGGACAGGACATCATACAAGAGACCCAGTACTTC. Its protein is CASSVGPGQDIIQETQYF.

The chain combines TRBV27 with TRBJ2-7; 10 bases are a match to TRBD2. The J segment lost 6 bases and the V segment lost 3 bases, leaving 8 bases of the junction unmatched. The CDR3 is made up of 15 amino acids. Germline CDR1 MNHEY, CDR2 SMNVEV (reference sequence). The CDR3: CASSFSPSGRGEQYF. The CDR3 DNA follows: TGTGCCAGCAGTTTCTCCCCTAGCGGGAGAGGCGAGCAGTACTTC.

This clone was observed a few times. This chain connects TRBV25-1 to TRBJ2-3; D is perhaps TRBD2 (5 bases). The V gene's germline CDR1 is MGHDK and CDR2 SYGVNS. This CDR3 has 14 amino acids. V dropped 8 bases and J dropped 3 bases, with 15 bases sitting between them. CDR3 sequence: CASVREGVTDTQYF. The CDR3 DNA is TGTGCCAGCGTAAGAGAGGGAGTGACAGATACGCAGTATTTT.

The sample holds a few counts of this clone. The CDR3 DNA reads as TGTGCCAGCAGACACCGAATGTACAATGAGCAGTTCTTC. This translates into CASRHRMYNEQFF. This chain connects TRBV13 to TRBJ2-1; unclear D gene. V dropped 6 bases and J dropped 4 bases, with 10 bases sitting between them. The CDR3 is made up of 13 amino acids. The germline V gene encodes CDR1 PRHDT and CDR2 FYEKMQ (reference sequence).

This clone was observed a handful of times. The chain joins TRBV5-6 to TRBJ1-2, with 9 bases aligning to TRBD1. Germline CDR1 is SGHDT and CDR2 is YYEEEE. This CDR3 has 14 amino acids. V shed 4 bases and J 5 bases; nucleotides not matched to a gene: 6. CDR3 protein: CASSGKQGAYGYTF. The CDR3, as DNA: TGTGCCAGCAGCGGGAAACAGGGGGCATATGGCTACACCTTC.

The chain combines TRBV10-3 with TRBJ2-2; 8 nucleotides agree with TRBD1. CDR1 and CDR2 (germline): ENHRY, SYGVKD. This CDR3 comprises 14 residues. V dropped 6 bases and J dropped 0; count of bases not matched to a gene: 0. The chain's CDR3 is CAIRGQANTGELFF. CDR3 sequence (DNA): TGTGCCATCAGGGGACAGGCGAACACCGGGGAGCTGTTTTTT.

The chain uses TRBV5-6 and TRBJ1-2; 7 bases are shared with TRBD1. V trimming: 4 bases; J trimming: 6 bases; junction bases outside the gene matches: 6. CDR3 length: 13 residues. Germline CDR1 reads SGHDT; CDR2 reads YYEEEE. CDR3 loop: CASSPTGVDGYTF. Written as DNA, the CDR3 is TGTGCCAGCAGCCCCACAGGGGTGGATGGCTACACCTTC.

The gene calls are TRBV14 and TRBJ2-1; 8 bases fit TRBD1. The CDR3 is 16 residues long. V dropped 7 bases and J dropped 6; count of bases not matched to a gene: 14. Germline V gene lookup returns CDR1 SGHDN and CDR2 FVKESK. The CDR3 DNA sequence: TGTGCCAGCACCCCCCCCGGGCAGGGGGCGGGCAATGAGCAGTTCTTC. Encoded protein: CASTPPGQGAGNEQFF.

The chain combines TRBV9 with TRBJ1-4; D perhaps matches TRBD1 (6 bases). Trimming removed 4 bases from V and 0 bases from J, with 13 bases in between. The CDR3 has 16 residues. Germline loops: CDR1 SGDLS, CDR2 YYNGEE. This CDR3 reads CASSPLDRATNEKLFF. In DNA, the CDR3 is TGTGCCAGCAGCCCTTTGGACAGAGCAACTAATGAAAAACTGTTTTTT.

The chain uses TRBV4-2 and TRBJ2-7; TRBD1 aligns across 9 bases. Germline CDR1 reads LGHNA; CDR2 reads YNFKEQ. The CDR3 length is 14 residues. The ends lost 1 base at V and 2 bases at J; junction bases unmatched: 0. Here the CDR3 reads CASSQGDRAYEQYF. CDR3 DNA: TGTGCCAGCAGCCAAGGGGACAGGGCCTACGAGCAGTACTTC.